These T cell receptor beta chains were read from a single sample in a study of cytomegalovirus exposure and HLA in healthy donors. Assay used: immunoSEQ multiplex PCR; TCRdb lists only in-frame clones, some missing. The profile shows 230,000 or so clones, roughly 88% of them singletons. The sequenced sample was PBMCs. Source of these receptors: a woman aged 18-30 years in good health and CMV-seronegative. The CDR3 runs from the conserved cysteine through the conserved F or W. D genes are given only for firm matches. Clone size is given for some rows only: seen once, a few or many times, or a class if the clone is expanded.

j_call,v_call,d_call,clone_size,cdr3_nt,cdr3_aa
TRBJ2-1,TRBV9,TRBD2,NA,TGTGCCAGCAGCGTCGGGGAGGGGAATGAGCAGTTCTTC,CASSVGEGNEQFF
TRBJ2-7,TRBV7-8,NA,NA,TGTGCCAGCAGCTTAGTACCAGGGGATACCTACGAGCAGTACTTC,CASSLVPGDTYEQYF
TRBJ1-5,TRBV28,NA,NA,TGTGCCAGCAGTTTAGAATACCTCCGGGAGCCCCAGCATTTT,CASSLEYLREPQHF
TRBJ1-2,TRBV27,TRBD1,NA,TGTGCCAGCAGTGCCCGACAGGGGTTGTATGGCTACACCTTC,CASSARQGLYGYTF
TRBJ2-7,TRBV7-8,NA,NA,TGTGCCAGCAGCTTAGAGAGGACGGGGACCTACGAGCAGTACTTC,CASSLERTGTYEQYF
TRBJ1-2,TRBV5-5,TRBD1,NA,TGTGCCAGCAGTCGTGGGACAGGGGGCGGGAATGGCTACACCTTC,CASSRGTGGGNGYTF
TRBJ2-7,TRBV6-1,NA,NA,TGTGCCAGCAGTGGTAACTTTAACTACGAGCAGTACTTC,CASSGNFNYEQYF
TRBJ2-1,TRBV28,TRBD1,NA,TGTGCCAGCAGTTCTCGGGACAGGGACAATGAGCAGTTCTTC,CASSSRDRDNEQFF
TRBJ2-3,TRBV15,NA,NA,TGTGCCACCAGCAGAGATCGGCGGGTGGGGATAGATACGCAGTATTTT,CATSRDRRVGIDTQYF
TRBJ1-1,TRBV7-8,NA,NA,TGTGCCAGCAGCTTATCAGGGTCCGTGAACACTGAAGCTTTCTTT,CASSLSGSVNTEAFF
TRBJ1-2,TRBV4-1,TRBD1,once,TGCGCCAGCAGCCCTCGGGACAGCGACTATGGCTACACCTTC,CASSPRDSDYGYTF
TRBJ1-2,TRBV7-2,NA,NA,TGTGCCAGCAGCTTAGCTCAGGACTATGGCTACACCTTC,CASSLAQDYGYTF
TRBJ2-7,TRBV4-3,TRBD2,NA,TGCGCCAGCAGCCAAGTCCTCCCTTTAGCGGGAGGGCAATACGAGCAGTACTTC,CASSQVLPLAGGQYEQYF
TRBJ1-2,TRBV4-2,NA,NA,TGTGCCAGCAGCCAAGATAAAGGACAGCGCTTTTATCTCACCTTC,CASSQDKGQRFYLTF
TRBJ2-1,TRBV9,TRBD2,once,TGTGCCAGCAGCGTAGTGGGGGAGGGGTACTCCTACAATGAGCAGTTCTTC,CASSVVGEGYSYNEQFF
TRBJ1-2,TRBV28,NA,NA,TGTGCCAGCAGTTTAGCCGGGGGTGGTGGCTACACCTTC,CASSLAGGGGYTF
TRBJ1-2,TRBV6-8,NA,NA,TGTGCCAGCAGCCCCCCGGGGAACCAACTAGATGGCTACACCTTC,CASSPPGNQLDGYTF
TRBJ2-2,TRBV7-9,NA,NA,TGTGCCAGCAGCACAGGGAGCGGTCGGGAGCTGTTTTTT,CASSTGSGRELFF
TRBJ2-1,TRBV7-6,NA,NA,TGTGCCAGCAGCTTAGATATTTCCTCCTACAATGAGCAGTTCTTC,CASSLDISSYNEQFF
TRBJ2-1,TRBV2,NA,NA,TGTGCCAGCATAGGGAGCGGGCCCTACAATGAGCAGTTCTTC,CASIGSGPYNEQFF
TRBJ1-4,TRBV10-3,NA,once,TGTGCCATCAGTGAATTACTTGGGCACGGAGGGGAAAAACTGTTTTTT,CAISELLGHGGEKLFF
TRBJ2-7,TRBV4-1,NA,few,TGCGCCAGCAGCCAGGCATACAACTACGAGCAGTACTTC,CASSQAYNYEQYF
TRBJ2-1,TRBV4-1,TRBD2,NA,TGCGCCAGCAGCCAATGGACTAGCGGGACCCTCTACAATGAGCAGTTCTTC,CASSQWTSGTLYNEQFF
TRBJ2-3,TRBV9,NA,NA,TGTGCCAGCAGCCTCTCAAGCGACGTGTCGTCTGATACGCAGTATTTT,CASSLSSDVSSDTQYF
TRBJ2-7,TRBV5-1,NA,NA,TGCGCCAGCAGCTTGGACGCGGGGTTCTACGAGCAGTACTTC,CASSLDAGFYEQYF
TRBJ2-5,TRBV5-1,NA,once,TGCGCCAGTAAATTAGCGGAGAGAAGGGAGACCCAGTACTTC,CASKLAERRETQYF
TRBJ1-2,TRBV19,TRBD1,NA,TGTGCCAGTAGTATCCGGGACAGGGGAGACTATGGCTACACCTTC,CASSIRDRGDYGYTF
TRBJ2-7,TRBV27,NA,many,TGTGCCAGCAATCCTTCACCCGTCCCTAATTCCTGGGAGCAGTACTTC,CASNPSPVPNSWEQYF
TRBJ1-5,TRBV9,NA,NA,TGTGCCAGCAGCGTATCTGGGGGGAGCAATCAGCCCCAGCATTTT,CASSVSGGSNQPQHF
TRBJ1-1,TRBV27,NA,NA,TGTGCCAGCGTAGCGGGGCAGAGTGAAGCTTTCTTT,CASVAGQSEAFF
TRBJ2-5,TRBV11-2,NA,NA,TGTGCCAGCAGCTCATGGGAGGAGTACCAAGAGACCCAGTACTTC,CASSSWEEYQETQYF
TRBJ1-1,TRBV11-2,TRBD1,NA,TGTGCCAGCAGACGAGGGGCCAGGGGGCCTATCATGAACACTGAAGCTTTCTTT,CASRRGARGPIMNTEAFF
TRBJ2-7,TRBV7-9,NA,NA,TGTGCCAGCAGCTTAGCGGACACATCCTACGAGCAGTACTTC,CASSLADTSYEQYF
TRBJ2-3,TRBV27,NA,NA,TGTGCCAGCAGTGATAGACTCGTCCCGGGTACGCAGTATTTT,CASSDRLVPGTQYF
TRBJ1-2,TRBV6-1,TRBD1,NA,TGTGCCATCCGGGACAGGGAATCCCCCTACACCTTC,CAIRDRESPYTF
TRBJ2-1,TRBV27,TRBD2,NA,TGTGCCAGCAGTCCCATCTGGGTTAGCGGGAATGAGCAGTTCTTC,CASSPIWVSGNEQFF